This T cell receptor (beta chain) was retrieved from a study of blood T cell repertoires in COVID-19. This clone was observed a few times. Libraries were prepared by immunoSEQ multiplex PCR; TCRdb keeps only in-frame clonotypes and omits some of them. The sample holds roughly 350,000 clones, about 89% seen once. CDR1 and CDR2 (germline): SQVTM, ANQGSEA. This CDR3 comprises 13 residues. The J segment lost 3 bases and the V segment lost 3 bases, leaving 4 bases of the junction unmatched. V gene TRBV29-1 combines with J gene TRBJ2-7; the match to TRBD2 covers 8 bases. The sequencing input was peripheral blood. The receptor's source is a woman in her forties or fifties with COVID-19, enrolled during active disease. The CDR3 here is CSVEVAGLYEQYF. CDR3 DNA: TGCAGCGTTGAGGTAGCGGGACTCTACGAGCAGTACTTC.